The 16 T cell receptor beta chains listed next were all sequenced from one sample in a study of identical twins. One entry per CDR3 protein, called by TCRdb with MiXCR from the 5' RACE reads. Of 450,000 or so distinct CDR3 sequences in the sample, roughly an eighth were seen once. These same records also appear under a second study, on yellow fever vaccine responses in identical twins.

Sequenced: CD4+ T cells sorted from blood. The receptors stem from a woman between 18 and 29 years old in good health.

There are a few counts of this clonotype. The CDR3 reads CASKPKRAPSSYNEQFF. CDR3 sequence (DNA): TGTGCCAGCAAACCAAAGCGGGCACCCAGCTCCTACAATGAGCAGTTCTTC. This chain uses TRBV6-1 with TRBJ2-1; D perhaps matches TRBD2 (6 bases). V lost 7 bases to trimming and J lost 0 bases, with 19 bases between them. The CDR3 extends over 17 amino acids. CDR1 MNHNS and CDR2 SASEGT come from the germline V gene.

In this sample, this clonotype turned up many times. The chain carries TRBV25-1 and TRBJ2-5; D is perhaps TRBD2 (6 bases). The CDR3 contains 12 residues. In germline, CDR1 is MGHDK, CDR2 SYGVNS. Trimming took off 3 bases at V and 5 bases at J, with 7 bases between the two ends. The CDR3, as DNA: TGTGCCAGCAGTGATGGGGGGGAGACCCAGTACTTC. Translated: CASSDGGETQYF.

This clonotype was observed at least ten times. The chain links TRBV6-5 to TRBJ1-4; D gene ambiguous. V lost 0 bases to trimming and J lost 3 bases, with 2 bases between them. The CDR3 length is 13 residues. Germline V gene sequence: CDR1 MNHEY, CDR2 SVGAGI. CDR3 DNA: TGTGCCAGCAGTTACTCCCCTAATGAAAAACTGTTTTTT. Protein sequence: CASSYSPNEKLFF.

This clonotype came up a few times. An end of the junction does not agree with germline; a read error may underlie this. CDR3 sequence reads: CSVSVQEAF. CDR3 nucleotides: TGCAGTGTCAGCGTCCAGGAAGCATTT. The gene calls are TRBV20-1 and TRBJ2-2, with D unclear. Per germline, CDR1 DFQATT and CDR2 SNEGSKA (reference sequence). This CDR3 spans 9 amino acids.

The chain combines TRBV2 with TRBJ2-1; 7 nucleotides line up with TRBD1. The CDR3 is 14 residues long. V lost 5 bases and J lost 7; bases outside the gene matches: 8. The germline V gene has CDR1 SNHLY and CDR2 FYNNEI. DNA of the CDR3: TGTGCCAGCAGTATGGAGACAGGGAAGAATGAGCAGTTCTTC. As protein: CASSMETGKNEQFF.

This clonotype was detected a few times. The chain recombines TRBV11-2 with TRBJ2-7; unclear D gene. This CDR3 has 14 amino acids. Germline assignment: CDR1 SGHAT and CDR2 FQNNGV. V shed 5 bases and J shed 0 bases, with 11 bases lying between them. The CDR3 loop is CASSPKWVSYEQYF. In nucleotides, the CDR3 is TGTGCCAGCAGCCCGAAATGGGTCTCCTACGAGCAGTACTTC.

This clonotype has at least ten counts. J is TRBJ2-7 and V is TRBV5-1, with 7 positions matching TRBD1. This CDR3 has 14 amino acids. CDR1 and CDR2 (germline): SGHRS, YFSETQ. V was pared by 5 bases and J by 1 base, with 6 bases of the junction left unmatched. The CDR3, as DNA: TGCGCCAGCAGTCGGGACAGTTCGTCCTACGAGCAGTACTTC. It encodes CASSRDSSSYEQYF.

The chain employs TRBV6-2 or TRBV6-3 and TRBJ2-3, with 9 positions matching TRBD2. CDR3 length: 15 residues. Trimming cost V 6 bases and J 6 bases; bases outside gene matches: 10. The V gene's germline CDR1 is MNHEY and CDR2 SVGEGT. DNA for the CDR3: TGTGCCAGCAGCATCTACGCTAGCGGGAAGGATACGCAGTATTTT. This encodes CASSIYASGKDTQYF.

This clonotype was counted ten times or more. The V call is TRBV2, the J call TRBJ2-3, with 8 bases matching TRBD2. The V and J ends lost 0 bases and 2 bases, in that order; junction bases with no gene match: 10. The CDR3 has 18 amino acids. In germline, CDR1 is SNHLY, CDR2 FYNNEI. CDR3 region: CASSEAPGLVRDTDTQYF. The CDR3 DNA sequence: TGTGCCAGCAGTGAAGCCCCGGGACTAGTACGTGACACAGATACGCAGTATTTT.

This clonotype was seen only a few times. CDR3: CASSQARTGQGTEAFF. Here the CDR3 DNA reads TGCGCCAGCAGCCAAGCCCGGACAGGGCAGGGGACTGAAGCTTTCTTT. The chain is built from TRBV4-1 and TRBJ1-1; 8 nucleotides line up with TRBD1. V lost 1 base to trimming and J lost 5 bases; unmatched junction nucleotides: 9. The CDR3 contains 16 residues. CDR1 and CDR2 (germline): MGHRA, YSYEKL.

The chain links TRBV2 to TRBJ2-4, with unresolved D. The CDR3 totals 14 residues. Trimming left V 6 bases short and J 5 bases short, with 14 bases between. Germline assignment: CDR1 SNHLY and CDR2 FYNNEI. In nucleotides, the CDR3 is TGTGCCAGCAGGTCATCAAGCCAAGAAAACATTCAGTACTTC. Its protein is CASRSSSQENIQYF.

This clonotype appeared a few times. The chain employs TRBV5-1 and TRBJ2-1; the D gene could be TRBD1 or TRBD2 (6 bases each). V dropped 1 base and J dropped 8 bases, with 16 bases sitting between them. The CDR3 sequence is 15 residues long. CDR1 and CDR2 from the germline V gene are SGHRS and YFSETQ. This chain's CDR3 is CASSLYNGGGYEQFF. CDR3 coding DNA: TGCGCCAGCAGCTTGTATAACGGGGGCGGATATGAGCAGTTCTTC. The whole variable domain, filled in from reference TRBV5-1 and TRBJ2-1, reads KAGVTQTPRYLIKTRGQQVTLSCSPISGHRSVSWYQQTPGQGLQFLFEYFSETQRNKGNFPGRFSGRQFSNSRSEMNVSTLELGDSALYLCASSLYNGGGYEQFFGPGTRLTVL.

This clonotype was counted between two and nine times. This chain connects TRBV25-1 to TRBJ2-3; 10 positions agree with TRBD1. J was trimmed by 4 bases and V by 4 bases; bases with no gene match: 8. The length of the CDR3 is 16 residues. Germline values: CDR1 MGHDK, CDR2 SYGVNS. In nucleotides, the CDR3 is TGTGCCAGCAGTGCCGACAGGGGGCAGAGCGCAGATACGCAGTATTTT. Translation gives CASSADRGQSADTQYF.

The sample holds many counts of this clonotype. The chain is built from TRBV28 and TRBJ2-2; TRBD1 is a possible D gene (5 bases). The germline V and J ends were trimmed by 4 bases and 6 bases, with 15 bases remaining between them. CDR1 MDHEN and CDR2 SYDVKM come from the germline V gene. The length of the CDR3 is 15 residues. The CDR3 is CASSSTGTLPGELFF. The CDR3 DNA sequence: TGTGCCAGCAGTTCCACAGGAACCCTCCCCGGGGAGCTGTTTTTT. Looking up the rest from reference TRBV28 and TRBJ2-2 gives the full variable domain: DVKVTQSSRYLVKRTGEKVFLECVQDMDHENMFWYRQDPGLGLRLIYFSYDVKMKEKGDIPEGYSVSREKKERFSLILESASTNQTSMYLCASSSTGTLPGELFFGEGSRLTVL.

The chain is built from TRBV2 and TRBJ2-3; no definite D call. The ends were cut back, 4 bases at V and 0 bases at J, with 8 bases in the middle. Germline CDR1 and CDR2: SNHLY and FYNNEI. This CDR3 is 14 amino acids long. The CDR3 coding sequence is TGTGCCAGCAGTGCGGGTATGAGCACAGATACGCAGTATTTT. As protein: CASSAGMSTDTQYF.

The rearrangement joins TRBV20-1 to TRBJ2-2; D remains ambiguous. The V gene lost 2 bases and the J gene lost 2 bases, with 9 bases spanning the gap. The CDR3 is made up of 14 amino acids. Germline V gene lookup returns CDR1 DFQATT and CDR2 SNEGSKA (reference sequence). The CDR3: CSARRQPNTGELFF. In nucleotides, the CDR3 is TGCAGTGCTAGACGCCAGCCTAACACCGGGGAGCTGTTTTTT.